This T cell receptor (beta chain) was found in a study of graft-versus-host responses after intestinal transplantation. Here immunoSEQ multiplex PCR was the method, and the copy in TCRdb shows in-frame clones only, minus some. The sample gives tens of thousands of clones, approximately 40% of which show up once; more than 1.2% is in the top ten. Germline V gives CDR1 WNHNN, CDR2 SYGVQD (reference sequence). Trimming removed 4 bases at V and 0 bases at J, with 15 bases between. The CDR3 runs 17 residues. Responder cells labeled with CFSE (around 200,000) were co-plated with irradiated stimulator cells labeled with violet dye (around 200,000).

The chain employs TRBV10-1 and TRBJ1-4; D is possibly TRBD1 (6 bases). This receptor was identified in a human patient who was an organ donor for intestinal transplantation. Sequenced material: alloreactive CD8+ T cells from a mixed lymphocyte reaction culture, taken before transplantation. Subset indicated: CFSE-low proliferating T cells sorted from roughly six-day pre-transplant mixed lymphocyte reaction (GvH or HvG direction). CDR3 sequence (DNA): TGCGCCAGCAGTGGCTTCTATAGGACAGCAACTAATGAAAAACTGTTTTTT. The encoded protein is CASSGFYRTATNEKLFF.